This T cell receptor (beta chain) was identified during a study of cytomegalovirus exposure and HLA in healthy donors. With regard to this clone: Its cognate antigen is unknown.

V gave up 0 bases and J gave up 0 bases, with 7 bases separating them. This CDR3 spans 16 amino acids. Germline assignment: CDR1 SGDLS and CDR2 YYNGEE. Primers for the PCR totalled 60 Vbeta and 13 Jbeta. Source study methods: Around 9.9 million shared chains were among the approximately 76 million unique TCR beta chains that a later analysis counted. The data were produced by immunoSEQ multiplex PCR, yet TCRdb's version contains in-frame clones alone and is incomplete. Clonal size and the V and J genes are those of that table, whereas D and trimming came from the DNA. The sample records 94,000 or so clones, over 70% being singletons. Study-wide points: In a later analysis, a missense DCLRE1C variant was linked to TCR beta V- and J-gene trimming.

Input material: PBMCs. The chain joins TRBV9 to TRBJ2-6; D uncertain. The TCR sequence derives from a man in his fifties or sixties in good health and CMV-seronegative. The CDR3 bases are TGTGCCAGCAGCGTAGCTGACTTCTCTGGGGCCAACGTCCTGACTTTC. Its translation: CASSVADFSGANVLTF. Combining the CDR3 with reference TRBV9 and TRBJ2-6 gives the whole variable domain DSGVTQTPKHLITATGQRVTLRCSPRSGDLSVYWYQQSLDQGLQFLIQYYNGEERAKGNILERFSAQQFPDLHSELNLSSLELGDSALYFCASSVADFSGANVLTFGAGSRLTVL.